These 29 T cell receptor beta chains were all obtained from the same sample, sequenced in a study of cytomegalovirus exposure and HLA in healthy donors. Primers: 60 Vbeta forward and 13 Jbeta reverse. Profiled with immunoSEQ multiplex PCR; TCRdb holds only in-frame clones, not every one. The repertoire holds fewer than 200,000 clones, with around 81% as singletons. The sample consisted of PBMCs. The receptors derive from a woman aged 30 to 39 in good health and CMV-seronegative.

This clone was picked up one time. The rearrangement joins TRBV7-9 to TRBJ2-1; TRBD1 aligns across 11 bases. This CDR3 has 16 residues. Germline V CDR1 and CDR2: SEHNR, FQNEAQ (reference sequence). V trimming: 3 bases; J trimming: 4 bases; junction bases outside the gene matches: 5. CDR3 region: CASSLGQGGLYNEQFF. The CDR3 DNA is TGTGCCAGCAGCTTGGGACAGGGGGGACTTTACAATGAGCAGTTCTTC. Combining the CDR3 with reference TRBV7-9 and TRBJ2-1 gives the whole variable domain DTGVSQNPRHKITKRGQNVTFRCDPISEHNRLYWYRQTLGQGPEFLTYFQNEAQLEKSRLLSDRFSAERPKGSFSTLEIQRTEQGDSAMYLCASSLGQGGLYNEQFFGPGTRLTVL.

V usage is TRBV27 and J usage is TRBJ2-5, with 11 bases identical to TRBD1. The J call may be mistaken, given a closer DNA end match to TRBJ2-7. Germline V gene data show CDR1 as MNHEY and CDR2 as SMNVEV (reference sequence). The CDR3 is 13 amino acids. The CDR3 reads CASRGTGGYEQYF. Here the CDR3 DNA reads TGTGCCAGCAGGGGGACAGGGGGGTACGAGCAGTACTTC.

This clone has more than one count but fewer than ten. The chain uses TRBV7-9 and TRBJ1-5, with a possible D match to TRBD1 (6 bases). With 5 bases removed from V and 1 base from J, the gap between germline ends came to 9 bases. The germline V gene has CDR1 SEHNR and CDR2 FQNEAQ (reference sequence). The CDR3 consists of 14 residues. This CDR3 reads CASSLGQSNQPQHF. The DNA of the CDR3 is TGTGCCAGCAGCCTCGGACAGAGCAATCAGCCCCAGCATTTT.

The gene calls are TRBV29-1 and TRBJ2-5; TRBD2 matches at 9 bases. The V and J ends lost 1 base and 8 bases, in that order; junction bases with no gene match: 2. Germline-derived CDR1 and CDR2 are SQVTM and ANQGSEA. The CDR3 sequence is 12 residues long. In DNA form, the CDR3 reads TGCAGCGTTGAAGTAGCGGGGGTTACCCAGTACTTC. Translated, it gives CSVEVAGVTQYF.

This chain links TRBV9 with TRBJ1-5, with a tentative D call TRBD1 (5 bases). CDR3 length: 13 residues. V was clipped by 3 bases and J by 3 bases, with 7 bases between them. Germline loops: CDR1 SGDLS, CDR2 YYNGEE. CDR3 region: CASSEGSNQPQHF. The DNA of the CDR3 is TGTGCCAGCAGCGAGGGGTCCAATCAGCCCCAGCATTTT.

The table lists this clone with a few counts. The V call is TRBV2, the J call TRBJ1-1; 7 bases map to TRBD1. Per germline, CDR1 SNHLY and CDR2 FYNNEI. This CDR3 spans 13 amino acids. V gave up 9 bases and J gave up 3 bases; unmatched junction bases: 7. The chain's CDR3 is CARERQGYTEAFF. CDR3 DNA sequence: TGTGCCAGAGAAAGACAGGGATACACTGAAGCTTTCTTT.

The J gene is TRBJ2-2, the V gene TRBV6-4; 10 bases map to TRBD2. Germline V gene data show CDR1 as MRHNA and CDR2 as SNTAGT. The CDR3 totals 17 residues. The V and J ends lost 6 bases and 0 bases, in that order; junction bases with no gene match: 7. CDR3 in DNA: TGTGCCAGCAGAGAGCGGGGGGGGATCGCGAACACCGGGGAGCTGTTTTTT. Its translation is CASRERGGIANTGELFF.

This sequence joins TRBV6-6 and TRBJ2-7; 7 bases line up with TRBD1. This CDR3 has 13 amino acids. Germline V gives CDR1 MNHNY, CDR2 SVGAGI (reference sequence). V shed 6 bases and J 2 bases; nucleotides not matched to a gene: 4. CDR3 nucleotides: TGTGCCAGCAGCACGGGACAGACCTACGAGCAGTACTTC. This encodes CASSTGQTYEQYF.

The V call is TRBV4-2, the J call TRBJ2-7; D remains unclear. Germline V gene data show CDR1 as LGHNA and CDR2 as YNFKEQ. The CDR3 is 14 residues long. The V gene lost 1 base and the J gene lost 3 bases, with 10 bases spanning the gap. The CDR3 coding sequence is TGTGCCAGCAGCCAAGGGTACCGCTACTACGAGCAGTACTTC. As protein: CASSQGYRYYEQYF.

The CDR3 DNA reads TGTGCCAGCAGTTACGGAGGGGGCAATTCCTACGAGCAGTACTTC. Its protein product is CASSYGGGNSYEQYF. The V gene is TRBV6-5, the J gene TRBJ2-7; perhaps TRBD1 as D (7 bases). With 2 bases removed from V and 1 base from J, the gap between germline ends came to 12 bases. Looked up from germline, CDR1 is MNHEY and CDR2 is SVGAGI. The CDR3 runs 15 residues.

The chain uses TRBV6-1 and TRBJ1-5; D is undetermined. Looked up from germline, CDR1 is MNHNS and CDR2 is SASEGT. This CDR3 contains 17 residues. V gave up 1 base and J gave up 4 bases, with 17 bases separating them. In DNA form, the CDR3 reads TGTGCCAGCAGTGAAGACTACGGCGGCGGAAGGAATCAGCCCCAGCATTTT. This encodes CASSEDYGGGRNQPQHF.

The J gene is TRBJ2-5, the V gene TRBV5-6; D is uncertain. Deletions cut 0 bases from V and 3 bases from J, with 15 bases between. The CDR3 consists of 16 residues. Germline V gene sequence: CDR1 SGHDT, CDR2 YYEEEE. The CDR3 coding sequence is TGTGCCAGCAGCTTGGCCTTTTTAGCTTTTAAAGAGACCCAGTACTTC. It specifies CASSLAFLAFKETQYF.

J is TRBJ2-1 and V is TRBV6-1; TRBD1 agrees at 7 bases. V shed 1 base and J 3 bases; nucleotides not matched to a gene: 6. The V gene's germline CDR1 is MNHNS and CDR2 SASEGT. The CDR3 loop spans 16 amino acids. In DNA, the CDR3 is TGTGCCAGCAGTGAAGAATTAGGGGGCGTCTACAATGAGCAGTTCTTC. This encodes CASSEELGGVYNEQFF.

V and J are TRBV5-1 and TRBJ2-3, with a possible D match to TRBD1 (5 bases). This CDR3 is built from 16 residues. Germline V gene data show CDR1 as SGHRS and CDR2 as YFSETQ. V lost 4 bases and J lost 0, with 15 bases in between. For the CDR3, the DNA is TGCGCCAGCAGCGCCTGGCAGGGTCACAGCACAGATACGCAGTATTTT. Translation: CASSAWQGHSTDTQYF.

This chain uses TRBV7-2 with TRBJ2-7; D might be TRBD2 (5 bases). Trimming left V 5 bases short and J 3 bases short, with 23 bases between. There are 17 residues in the CDR3. In germline, CDR1 is SGHTA, CDR2 FQGNSA. CDR3 in DNA: TGTGCCAGCAGCCCCCAGGCGCGCGGGTTCATTATCTACGAGCAGTACTTC. Protein sequence: CASSPQARGFIIYEQYF.

V and J are TRBV28 and TRBJ2-7; 7 positions agree with TRBD1. From germline, CDR1 is MDHEN and CDR2 SYDVKM. The J segment lost 3 bases and the V segment lost 8 bases, leaving 7 bases of the junction unmatched. The CDR3 is 13 residues long. CDR3 bases: TGTGCCAGCGAGGTCCCAGGGGGCTACGAGCAGTACTTC. Residues: CASEVPGGYEQYF.

CDR3 DNA: TGTGCCAGCAGCGTCGGACTAGTCTACGAGCAGTACTTC. Translating gives CASSVGLVYEQYF. The genes are TRBV7-9 and TRBJ2-7; 7 bases map to TRBD2. The CDR3 has 13 amino acids. Germline V gives CDR1 SEHNR, CDR2 FQNEAQ (reference sequence). After removal of 5 bases from V and 3 bases from J, the junction contained 4 bases not matched to a gene.

J is TRBJ2-2 and V is TRBV19, with TRBD2 matching 7 bases. The ends lost 7 bases at V and 7 bases at J; junction bases unmatched: 9. This CDR3 has 14 residues. CDR1 LNHDA and CDR2 SQIVND come from the germline V gene (reference sequence). The CDR3 DNA is TGTGCCAGTAATCCAGAGCGGGGCAGCGGGGAGCTGTTTTTT. This codes for CASNPERGSGELFF.

The rearrangement uses TRBV9 and TRBJ2-5, with 7 bases aligning to TRBD2. V shed 0 bases and J 2 bases; nucleotides not matched to a gene: 16. This CDR3 has 19 residues. The germline V gene has CDR1 SGDLS and CDR2 YYNGEE. The CDR3, as DNA: TGTGCCAGCAGCGTAGGGGTCACCGGGGGGACCTTCGAACAAGAGACCCAGTACTTC. Protein product: CASSVGVTGGTFEQETQYF. The whole variable domain, filled in from reference TRBV9 and TRBJ2-5, reads DSGVTQTPKHLITATGQRVTLRCSPRSGDLSVYWYQQSLDQGLQFLIQYYNGEERAKGNILERFSAQQFPDLHSELNLSSLELGDSALYFCASSVGVTGGTFEQETQYFGPGTRLLVL.

The chain is built from TRBV2 and TRBJ1-2; D is perhaps TRBD1 (6 bases). The CDR3 covers 12 residues. The V and J ends lost 6 bases and 8 bases respectively, with 13 bases between them. Germline assignment: CDR1 SNHLY and CDR2 FYNNEI. This CDR3 reads CASSRDMEGYTF. Written as DNA, the CDR3 is TGTGCCAGCAGCCGGGACATGGAGGGCTACACCTTC.

This clone was observed once. The chain is built from TRBV7-6 and TRBJ2-3; D not resolved. The CDR3 spans 13 residues. Deletions cut 5 bases from V and 1 base from J, with 7 bases between. Germline V gene data show CDR1 as SGHVS and CDR2 as FNYEAQ. This chain's CDR3 is CASSLEGTDTQYF. In DNA, the CDR3 is TGTGCCAGCAGCCTCGAGGGCACAGATACGCAGTATTTT.

V gene TRBV5-1 combines with J gene TRBJ2-3; 10 nucleotides align to TRBD2. Trimming removed 8 bases from V and 5 bases from J; junction bases left unmatched: 8. CDR3 size: 14 residues. CDR1 and CDR2 from the germline V gene are SGHRS and YFSETQ. CDR3 residues: CASTSGVFGDTQYF. The CDR3 DNA reads as TGCGCCAGTACTAGCGGGGTTTTTGGAGATACGCAGTATTTT.

A remark on this clone: The germline gene is not matched at one end of the junction; a read error may be the cause. The chain joins TRBV5-6 to TRBJ2-5; 7 bases are shared with TRBD2. CDR1 is SGHDT and CDR2 is YYEEEE in the germline V gene. This CDR3 spans 16 amino acids. The CDR3 is CASSSTGEGLAETRYF. CDR3 sequence (DNA): TGTGCCAGCAGCTCCACGGGGGAGGGGTTAGCAGAGACCCGGTACTTC.

The chain carries TRBV29-1 and TRBJ2-6; D gene uncertain. CDR3 length equals 13 residues. The germline gives CDR1 SQVTM, CDR2 ANQGSEA. V dropped 5 bases and J dropped 1 base, with 6 bases sitting between them. The DNA of the CDR3 is TGCAGCGTTAGAGCTTCTGGGGCCAACGTCCTGACTTTC. This gives the protein CSVRASGANVLTF. Full variable domain (outside the CDR3, taken from reference TRBV29-1 and TRBJ2-6): SAVISQKPSRDICQRGTSLTIQCQVDSQVTMMFWYRQQPGQSLTLIATANQGSEATYESGFVIDKFPISRPNLTFSTLTVSNMSPEDSSIYLCSVRASGANVLTFGAGSRLTVL.

The chain joins TRBV7-2 to TRBJ2-7; 9 nucleotides align to TRBD2. V lost 2 bases to trimming and J lost 0 bases; unmatched junction nucleotides: 8. The CDR3 runs to 17 residues. Looked up from germline, CDR1 is SGHTA and CDR2 is FQGNSA. The CDR3 here is CASSLSSGKGYSYEQYF. CDR3 nucleotides: TGTGCCAGCAGCTTATCTAGCGGGAAGGGTTACTCCTACGAGCAGTACTTC.

The chain recombines TRBV5-1 with TRBJ2-3, with 12 bases that match TRBD2. V dropped 4 bases and J dropped 5; count of bases not matched to a gene: 17. The CDR3 contains 19 residues. Per germline, CDR1 SGHRS and CDR2 YFSETQ. The CDR3 loop reads CASSLDLPRTSGGRDTQYF. CDR3 nucleotides: TGCGCCAGCAGCCTCGACCTTCCTCGTACTAGCGGGGGGCGAGATACGCAGTATTTT.

This sequence joins TRBV29-1 and TRBJ2-7; TRBD1 aligns across 8 bases. Trimming at V came to 6 bases and at J to 4 bases, leaving 8 bases not matched to a gene. This CDR3 region has 13 residues. CDR1 SQVTM and CDR2 ANQGSEA come from the germline V gene. CDR3 residues: CSVADRAVYEQYF. CDR3 DNA: TGCAGCGTAGCGGACAGGGCCGTATACGAGCAGTACTTC.

The chain joins TRBV28 to TRBJ1-1; 8 bases line up with TRBD1. Germline CDR1 reads MDHEN; CDR2 reads SYDVKM. After removal of 3 bases from V and 11 bases from J, the junction contained 8 bases not matched to a gene. The CDR3 totals 13 residues. The CDR3 DNA reads TGTGCCAGCAGTTTCAGGGGGCGAAGTGAGGCTTTCTTT. It codes for CASSFRGRSEAFF.

The chain carries TRBV2 and TRBJ1-3, with D uncertain. Germline-derived CDR1 and CDR2 are SNHLY and FYNNEI. Deletions cut 2 bases from V and 0 bases from J, with 5 bases between. This CDR3 is built from 14 residues. CDR3 in DNA: TGTGCCAGCAGTGAATCTTTCTCTGGAAACACCATATATTTT. Its translation: CASSESFSGNTIYF.